This T cell receptor beta chain comes out of a study of blood T cell repertoires in COVID-19. Study background: The United States, Italy and Spain were the sources of the acute and convalescent COVID-19 samples.

This CDR3 has 15 amino acids. J lost 2 bases, V lost 2 bases, and 3 bases had no gene match. Germline CDR1 LNHDA, CDR2 SQIVND (reference sequence). Clones were sequenced by immunoSEQ multiplex PCR, and TCRdb holds only the in-frame ones, with some missing. The data show about 42,000 clones, around 88% seen once. The TCR was taken from a human donor in a cohort sampled during active COVID-19. The specimen sequenced was peripheral blood. The rearrangement links TRBV19 to TRBJ2-5, with 9 bases matching TRBD1. In nucleotides, the CDR3 is TGTGCCAGTAGTATAACCGGGACAGGGCAAGAGACCCAGTACTTC. Translating it yields CASSITGTGQETQYF.